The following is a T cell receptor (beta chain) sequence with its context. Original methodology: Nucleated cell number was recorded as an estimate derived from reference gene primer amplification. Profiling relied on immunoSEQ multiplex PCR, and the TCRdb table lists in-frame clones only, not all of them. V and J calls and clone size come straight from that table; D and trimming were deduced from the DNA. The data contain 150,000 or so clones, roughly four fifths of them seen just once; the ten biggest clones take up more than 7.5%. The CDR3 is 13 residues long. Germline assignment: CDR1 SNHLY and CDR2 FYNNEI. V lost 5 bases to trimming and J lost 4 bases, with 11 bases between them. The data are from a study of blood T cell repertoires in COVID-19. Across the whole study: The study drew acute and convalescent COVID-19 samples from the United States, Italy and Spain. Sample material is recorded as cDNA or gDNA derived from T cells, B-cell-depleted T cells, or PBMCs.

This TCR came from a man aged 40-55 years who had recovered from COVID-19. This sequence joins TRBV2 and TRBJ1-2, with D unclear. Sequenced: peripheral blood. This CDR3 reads CASSSYRSYGYTF. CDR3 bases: TGTGCCAGCAGTTCCTACAGATCCTATGGCTACACCTTC.